A selection of T cell receptor beta chains follows, all from one sample in a study of T cells in Graves' hyperthyroidism and ophthalmopathy. Each CDR3 protein gets one entry after TCRdb re-called the multiplex PCR reads with MiXCR. The sample holds around 340,000 distinct CDR3 sequences, approximately 16% seen once. Sequencing was carried out using blood. All receptors come from a man younger than 40 with Graves' hyperthyroidism. CDR3s include the opening cysteine and the closing phenylalanine or tryptophan. A D gene is named only where the DNA matches it firmly. Only some rows state a clone size, as once, few, many or a class for expanded clones.

>TRBJ2-2|few|TRBD1|TRBV5-1
TGCGCCAGCAGCCCGGGACAGGGGAATTTCGACACCGGGGAGCTGTTTTTT
CASSPGQGNFDTGELFF
>TRBJ1-6|many|NA|TRBV28
TGTGCCAGCAGTTTTGGGGGGTCAGTTTCACCCCTCCACTTT
CASSFGGSVSPLHF
>TRBJ2-1|NA|TRBD2|TRBV20-1
TGCAGTGCTAACTCCCCTCCCGGAACTAGCGGGAGTTCCTACAATGAGCAGTTCTTC
CSANSPPGTSGSSYNEQFF
>TRBJ2-3|many|NA|TRBV10-1
TGCGCCAGCTCCACCAGGGACCTCACAGATACGCAGTATTTT
CASSTRDLTDTQYF
>TRBJ2-3|many|NA|TRBV4-2
TGTGCCAGCAGCCAAGATCGGCGGGTGACAGATACGCAGTATTTT
CASSQDRRVTDTQYF
>TRBJ2-6|few|NA|TRBV5-1
TGCGCCAGCAGCCAAAGAGGTTGGGCGGGTTACTCTGGGGCCAACGTCCTGACTTTC
CASSQRGWAGYSGANVLTF
>TRBJ2-7|many|TRBD2|TRBV6-1
TGTGCCAGCAGTTCCCTTAGTGGCGGGGGGAGCTCCTACGAGCAGTACTTC
CASSSLSGGGSSYEQYF
>TRBJ1-1|many|NA|TRBV15
TGTGCCACCAGCATGGGATTGTCCAGGGATACTGAAGCTTTCTTT
CATSMGLSRDTEAFF
>TRBJ1-1|NA|TRBD1|TRBV6-5
TGTGCCAGCAGTTTAGGGACAGGGGGCGCGTTTGGCGAAGCTTTCTTT
CASSLGTGGAFGEAFF
>TRBJ2-7|NA|NA|TRBV11-3
TGTGCCAGCAGCTTCCGAGGGGGGCCCCTCTACGAGCAGTACTTC
CASSFRGGPLYEQYF
>TRBJ2-3|few|TRBD2|TRBV11-2
TGTGCCAGCAGCTTATATGGTAGCGGGCGGGGGGATACGCAGTATTTT
CASSLYGSGRGDTQYF
>TRBJ1-2|many|NA|TRBV28
TGTGCCAGCAGTTTAGTCCGGGACACGACAATTTACTATGGCTACACCTTC
CASSLVRDTTIYYGYTF
>TRBJ2-7|many|NA|TRBV6-1
TGTGCCAGCAGTGATTCACGGGACTTCGACTCCTACGAGCAGTACTTC
CASSDSRDFDSYEQYF
>TRBJ2-7|few|NA|TRBV7-9
TGTGCCAGCAGCTGGTTCCCGGACGAGCAGTACTTC
CASSWFPDEQYF
>TRBJ2-6|NA|TRBD2|TRBV15
TGTGCCACCAGGGCTAGCGGTCTCCCTGGGGCCAACGTCCTGACTTTC
CATRASGLPGANVLTF
>TRBJ1-1|few|NA|TRBV7-9
TGTGCCAGCAGCAATTACGCTTCAGGGAACACTGAAGCTTTCTTT
CASSNYASGNTEAFF
>TRBJ1-1|many|NA|TRBV5-6
TGTGCCAGCACCCTTCCGAGGGTGGGAATGAACACTGAAGCTTTCTTT
CASTLPRVGMNTEAFF
>TRBJ2-2|many|NA|TRBV7-2
TGTGCCAGCAGCCCCCAAGTCGGCACCGGGGAGCTGTTTTTT
CASSPQVGTGELFF
>TRBJ2-2|NA|TRBD2|TRBV7-2
TGTGCCAGCAGCTGGCCCCGGGAGGGAGGGGAGCTGTTTTTT
CASSWPREGGELFF
>TRBJ1-2|many|TRBD1|TRBV6-1
TGTGCCAGCAGTGAGTGGGGACAGACATATGGCTACACCTTC
CASSEWGQTYGYTF
>TRBJ1-1|few|NA|TRBV19
TGTGCCAGCGGAATGGTAGGACGGGGGCCGAACACTGAAGCTTTCTTT
CASGMVGRGPNTEAFF
>TRBJ1-6|NA|NA|TRBV5-1
TGCGCCAGCAGCTTGGGATCCAATAATTCACCCCTCCACTTT
CASSLGSNNSPLHF
>TRBJ2-1|NA|TRBD2|TRBV14
TGTGCCAGCAGCCAAGAGGGTGTAGCGGGAGGGCCCTCCTACAATGAGCAGTTCTTC
CASSQEGVAGGPSYNEQFF
>TRBJ2-1|many|TRBD2|TRBV20-1
TGCAGTGCTAGAGATGGGCGGGAGATTCTCAATGAGCAGTTCTTC
CSARDGREILNEQFF
>TRBJ1-6|NA|NA|TRBV7-9
TGTGCCAGCAGCTTAGGAGGCAGGGGTCCCCTCCACTTT
CASSLGGRGPLHF
>TRBJ1-6|few|TRBD1|TRBV28
TGTGCCAGCAGTGGGACAGGGGTTCGGACACCCCTCCACTTT
CASSGTGVRTPLHF
>TRBJ2-1|many|TRBD2|TRBV7-2
TGTGCCAGCAGCCGGACTAGCGGGAGTTGGGATGAGCAGTTCTTC
CASSRTSGSWDEQFF
>TRBJ2-1|many|TRBD2|TRBV27
TGTGCCAGCAGGGGTATTAGCGGGAGCTCCTACAATGAGCAGTTCTTC
CASRGISGSSYNEQFF
>TRBJ2-3|NA|TRBD2|TRBV4-2
TGTGCCAGCAGCCAGGTAGCGGGAGGCCCTAGCACAGATACGCAGTATTTT
CASSQVAGGPSTDTQYF
>TRBJ2-3|many|TRBD2|TRBV30
TGTGCTATGTCCGGACTAGCAGGTACAGATACGCAGTATTTT
CAMSGLAGTDTQYF
>TRBJ1-5|many|NA|TRBV6-1
TGTGCCAGCAGTGAATGGAGGGTTAGGAATCAGCCCCAGCATTTT
CASSEWRVRNQPQHF
>TRBJ2-1|NA|NA|TRBV18
TGTGCCAGCTCGCCAGGACTGGGCACCTACGAGCAGTTCTTC
CASSPGLGTYEQFF
>TRBJ2-6|few|NA|TRBV27
TGTGCCAGCAGTTCCCCCAGGGAATTGGCACTCTCTGGGGCCAACGTCCTGACTTTC
CASSSPRELALSGANVLTF
>TRBJ1-1|few|NA|TRBV29-1
TGCAGCGCCGAGGGGGGGGGCACTGAAGCTTTCTTT
CSAEGGGTEAFF
>TRBJ1-1|NA|NA|TRBV11-2
TGTGCCAGCGGCTCGGGGGGACGGAACACTGAAGCTTTCTTT
CASGSGGRNTEAFF
>TRBJ2-1|few|TRBD2|TRBV4-2
TGTGCCAGCAACCATCTAGCGGTATCCTACAATGAGCAGTTCTTC
CASNHLAVSYNEQFF
>TRBJ2-7|many|NA|TRBV18
TGTGCCACCCTTGCTACGATCCACTACGAGCAGTACTTC
CATLATIHYEQYF
>TRBJ2-1|NA|TRBD2|TRBV3-1
TGTGCCAGCAGCCAGGCTAGCGGACCCTACAATGAGCAGTTCTTC
CASSQASGPYNEQFF
>TRBJ1-2|many|NA|TRBV24-1
TGTGCCACCAGTGATCCTGGCAGGACCTATGGCTACACCTTC
CATSDPGRTYGYTF
>TRBJ1-6|few|NA|TRBV6-1
TGTGCCAGCCGCAGGGAGGTGGGGGCCCTCCACTTT
CASRREVGALHF
>TRBJ2-2|NA|NA|TRBV5-4
TGTGCCAGCAGCTTGACAAGGGGCAGGACCGGGGAGCTGTTTTTT
CASSLTRGRTGELFF
>TRBJ2-1|few|TRBD2|TRBV20-1
TGCAGTGCTAGAAAACCCGGGAGGAGTTCACTCAATATAGGGCAGTTCTTC
CSARKPGRSSLNIGQFF
>TRBJ2-4|many|TRBD2|TRBV2
TGTGCCAGCAGTGAAGCGGGCGGGGGGGAGTCAAACATTCAGTACTTC
CASSEAGGGESNIQYF
>TRBJ2-5|NA|TRBD2|TRBV19
TGTGCCAGTAGCAGTCAAAGGGAGGGCCGGTGGGAGACCCAGTACTTC
CASSSQREGRWETQYF
>TRBJ1-1|NA|TRBD1|TRBV19
TGTGCCAGTAGTAGGAGACAGGGATTCACTGAAGCTTTCTTT
CASSRRQGFTEAFF
>TRBJ2-2|few|NA|TRBV13
TGTGCCAGCGCCCGGGGCTTCCAAAACACCGGGGAGCTGTTTTTT
CASARGFQNTGELFF
>TRBJ2-7|many|TRBD2|TRBV7-2
TGTGCCAGCAGCTTAACTAGCGTCACCTACGAGCAGTACTTC
CASSLTSVTYEQYF
>TRBJ2-7|many|NA|TRBV12-3/TRBV12-4
TGTGCCAGCGCCGGGAGTAGTCGCAACGTTTACGAGCAGTACTTC
CASAGSSRNVYEQYF
>TRBJ1-6|NA|NA|TRBV6-1
TGTGCCAGCAGTGGCTGGGTCCTCCCGGACTATAATTCACCCCTCCACTTT
CASSGWVLPDYNSPLHF
>TRBJ2-2|NA|NA|TRBV6-2/TRBV6-3
TGTGCCAGCAGCCAGACTATGACCGGGGAGCTGTTTTTT
CASSQTMTGELFF